The TCR beta chain under discussion was sequenced for a study of cytomegalovirus exposure and HLA in healthy donors. Points from the study as a whole: Cytomegalovirus-associated TCR beta chains were listed, numbering 150 to 200.

This CDR3 comprises 14 residues. V gave up 5 bases and J gave up 6 bases; unmatched junction bases: 9. Germline V gives CDR1 SGHTA, CDR2 FQGTGA. Primers for the PCR totalled 60 Vbeta and 13 Jbeta. Sequencing was performed with immunoSEQ multiplex PCR; in TCRdb, only in-frame clones are kept and a portion is missing. The profile covers some 81,000 clones, with around 70% appearing a single time and 15% to 20% taken by the ten largest. Concerning this clone: The antigen is unknown.

The J gene is TRBJ1-1, the V gene TRBV7-3, with 7 bases lining up with TRBD1. This TCR derives from a woman between 40 and 55 years old in good health and CMV-seropositive. Source material: PBMCs. Here the CDR3 DNA reads TGTGCCAGCAGCCCGAGGACAGGCGATGCTGAAGCTTTCTTT. Protein: CASSPRTGDAEAFF.